This TCR beta chain was recorded in a study of T cell repertoires in cytomegalovirus infection. This clonotype was seen only a few times. Via MiXCR, TCRdb re-called the reads, giving one row per CDR3 protein. This sample has more than 500,000 distinct CDR3 sequences, with approximately 15% found just once. This TCR was sampled from a human donor in good health (CMV status not recorded). Some clones in this sample may be carry-over from other donors' samples. The specimen sequenced was CD8+ T cells from PBMCs.

CDR3 nucleotides: TGTGCCAGTAGTAACTGGGACAGGGGCCCGGGGGAGCAGTACTTC. Translated: CASSNWDRGPGEQYF. V usage is TRBV19 and J usage is TRBJ2-7, with 10 bases matching TRBD1. V lost 4 bases and J lost 7; bases outside the gene matches: 10. From germline, CDR1 is LNHDA and CDR2 SQIVND (reference sequence). The CDR3 loop spans 15 amino acids.